These 3 T cell receptor beta chains were sequenced from one sample in a study of human T cells and chemical hapten exposure. TCRdb recomputed calls from the RACE reads with MiXCR, one row per CDR3 protein. This table holds tens of thousands of distinct CDR3 sequences, approximately 10% found once. Time point indicated: healthy volunteer bleed at 2 weeks. Unseparated into fractions, whole blood served as the source from which total RNA was extracted. Sequenced: whole blood. All receptors come from a female donor in good health. Some clones in this sample may be carry-over from other donors' samples.

This clonotype has just a few counts. The chain links TRBV28 to TRBJ2-4; a weak D match, TRBD2 (5 bases). The germline V gene has CDR1 MDHEN and CDR2 SYDVKM. The CDR3 is 15 amino acids. V lost 8 bases and J lost 0, with 14 bases in between. Written as DNA, the CDR3 is TGTGCCAGCGGCCGTGGACTTCTAGCCAAAAACATTCAGTACTTC. Its protein product is CASGRGLLAKNIQYF.

This sequence joins TRBV9 and TRBJ2-1, with TRBD2 matching over 9 bases. The CDR3 consists of 18 residues. V was pared by 4 bases and J by 3 bases, with 14 bases of the junction left unmatched. Germline CDR1 and CDR2: SGDLS and YYNGEE. For the CDR3, the DNA is TGTGCCAGCAGCCCCCGCCGGGCTAGCGGGGAGATCTACAATGAGCAGTTCTTC. It is translated as CASSPRRASGEIYNEQFF.

This sequence joins TRBV30 and TRBJ2-3; the D gene could be TRBD1 or TRBD2 (6 bases each). The germline gives CDR1 GTSNPN, CDR2 SVGIG (reference sequence). This CDR3 contains 16 residues. Trimming removed 0 bases from V and 1 base from J, with 14 bases in between. CDR3 DNA: TGTGCCTGGAGTGTAGGCTCCGGGGGCGGCACAGATACGCAGTATTTT. Protein product: CAWSVGSGGGTDTQYF. The variable domain in full, with the rest retrieved from reference TRBV30 and TRBJ2-3, is SQTIHQWPATLVQPVGSPLSLECTVEGTSNPNLYWYRQAAGRGLQLLFYSVGIGQISSEVPQNLSASRPQDRQFILSSKKLLLSDSGFYLCAWSVGSGGGTDTQYFGPGTRLTVL.